Below are 23 T cell receptor beta chains sequenced from a single sample in a study of tumor and adjacent non-tumor tissue in lung cancer. This sample's RNA came from whole unsorted tissue. TCRbeta libraries were built with three rounds of nested PCR, modified from ARM-PCR. TCRdb fed the multiplex PCR reads into MiXCR, producing one record per CDR3 protein. The sample has 100,000 to 150,000 distinct CDR3 sequences, approximately 66% seen once; the top ten hold 9.5% to 15%. Input material: lung tumor tissue. The receptors here all came from a man between 25 and 39 years old with non-small cell lung cancer.

The table lists this clonotype with a count of one. The junction departs from germline at one end; a sequencing error may be responsible. The V gene is TRBV10-3, the J gene TRBJ1-6; D unclear. The germline gives CDR1 ENHRY, CDR2 SYGVKD. The CDR3 consists of 15 residues. CDR3 coding DNA: TGTGCCATCAGTGAAAGTATGGATTATAATTCACTCCTCCACTTT. Translating gives CAISESMDYNSLLHF.

The chain uses TRBV5-1 and TRBJ2-4; tentatively, D is TRBD1 (5 bases). CDR3 size: 16 residues. Germline V gene data show CDR1 as SGHRS and CDR2 as YFSETQ. Trimming removed 0 bases at V and 3 bases at J, with 13 bases between. In nucleotides, the CDR3 is TGCGCCAGCAGCTTGGTGGCAGGGTTGGTCAAAAACATTCAGTACTTC. It translates to CASSLVAGLVKNIQYF.

This clonotype was found many times. The chain employs TRBV6-5 and TRBJ1-1, with 7 bases fitting TRBD1. The V and J ends lost 0 bases and 11 bases, in that order; junction bases with no gene match: 6. Germline V gene sequence: CDR1 MNHEY, CDR2 SVGAGI. This CDR3 is built from 13 residues. This CDR3 is CASSYSMTGHAFF. In DNA form, the CDR3 reads TGTGCCAGCAGTTACTCGATGACAGGGCACGCTTTCTTT.

The chain combines TRBV21-1 with TRBJ2-7; whether TRBD1, the table's D call, matches the DNA was not checked. TRBV21-1 is deemed a pseudogene. CDR3 length: 14 residues. This CDR3 is CASSMQGGEEEQYF. Here the CDR3 DNA reads TGTGCCAGCAGCATGCAAGGGGGGGAGGAAGAGCAGTACTTC.

This clonotype was counted at least ten times. The J gene is TRBJ2-7, the V gene TRBV6-2 or TRBV6-3; TRBD1 matches at 8 bases. The CDR3 contains 15 residues. Germline lookup yields CDR1 MNHEY and CDR2 SVGEGT. J lost 0 bases, V lost 6 bases, and 7 bases had no gene match. CDR3 nucleotide sequence: TGTGCCAGCAGACACGGGGGACAGGCCTCCTACGAGCAGTACTTC. Translation: CASRHGGQASYEQYF.

On this clonotype: This clone may be a read error of a much larger clone one base away. The chain employs TRBV4-3 and TRBJ1-4; TRBD1 matches at 7 bases. Germline CDR1 is LGHNA and CDR2 is YSLEER. There are 16 residues in the CDR3. The CDR3: CANSQDPGQRNEKLFF. As DNA, the CDR3 is TGCGCCAACAGCCAAGATCCGGGACAGAGGAATGAAAAACTGTTTTTT.

With regard to this clonotype: This could be a read error, since a much larger clone is one nucleotide away. V usage is TRBV6-1 and J usage is TRBJ2-3, with 13 bases lining up with TRBD2. The V segment lost 6 bases and the J segment 2 bases; nucleotides outside the gene matches: 5. Germline CDR1 reads MNHNS; CDR2 reads SASEGT. The CDR3 loop spans 16 amino acids. The CDR3 reads CASRLGLAGHTDTQYF. The CDR3 nucleotides are TGTGCCAGCAGACTGGGACTAGCGGGGCACACAGATACGCAGTATTTT.

In this sample, this clonotype turned up many times. This sequence joins TRBV5-1 and TRBJ2-5, with 9 nucleotides matching TRBD2. V lost 4 bases, J lost 2 bases, and 6 bases stayed unmatched. Germline V gene data show CDR1 as SGHRS and CDR2 as YFSETQ. The CDR3 consists of 15 residues. The CDR3 DNA reads TGCGCCAGCAGCGCGGGGGGGCCGAGGCAAGAGACCCAGTACTTC. It encodes CASSAGGPRQETQYF.

This clonotype was seen a few times. A read error may explain this, as a much larger clone is one base away. The chain couples TRBV6-1 to TRBJ2-5; 7 bases match TRBD2. J lost 9 bases, V lost 7 bases, and 14 bases had no gene match. The CDR3 extends over 14 amino acids. Germline V gene data show CDR1 as MNHNS and CDR2 as SASEGT. For the CDR3, the DNA is TGTGCCAGCACCCTTGGGGGGGACTCACTGGCCCAGTACTTC. Protein sequence: CASTLGGDSLAQYF.

In regard to this clonotype: A much larger clone differs by one base, so this may be a read error. This rearrangement joins TRBV6-2 or TRBV6-3 to TRBJ2-1, with D possibly being TRBD1 (6 bases). The CDR3 covers 15 residues. Trimming took 4 bases from V and 7 from J, leaving 17 bases between them. Germline V CDR1 and CDR2: MNHEY, SVGEGT. The CDR3 protein is CASSWAGGQMNEQFF. The CDR3 DNA reads as TGTGCCAGCAGTTGGGCGGGCGGACAGATGAATGAGCAGTTCTTC.

Worth noting for this clonotype: Given a much more abundant clone one base away, this may be a read error. The chain combines TRBV10-3 with TRBJ1-1, with a possible D match to TRBD1 (5 bases). Per germline, CDR1 ENHRY and CDR2 SYGVKD. This CDR3 is built from 12 residues. The CDR3 loop is CAIRSGNIEAFF. The CDR3 nucleotides read TGTGCCATCAGGTCAGGGAACATTGAAGCTTTCTTT.

J is TRBJ2-1 and V is TRBV11-2; 9 nucleotides line up with TRBD2. Germline-derived CDR1 and CDR2 are SGHAT and FQNNGV. V shed 10 bases and J 7 bases; nucleotides not matched to a gene: 14. This CDR3 is 15 amino acids long. The CDR3 spells CATSFFAGGNNEQFF. In nucleotides, the CDR3 is TGTGCCACTAGCTTTTTTGCGGGAGGGAATAATGAGCAGTTCTTC.

With respect to this clonotype: An end of the junction differs from the germline gene, which may be a read error. The J gene is TRBJ2-2, the V gene TRBV6-5; 10 nucleotides line up with TRBD1. The CDR3 is 14 residues long. Germline V gene sequence: CDR1 MNHEY, CDR2 SVGAGI. DNA of the CDR3: TGTGCCAGCAGAAGACAGGGGGCGCGGGGGGAACTGTTTTTT. Amino acids: CASRRQGARGELFF.

A word on this clonotype: Germline and junction disagree at one end, which may indicate a read error. The chain links TRBV7-8 to TRBJ2-2; D is possibly TRBD2 (7 bases). CDR3 length: 16 residues. Germline V lookup: CDR1 SGHVS, CDR2 FQNEAQ. CDR3 sequence reads: CASSLGGGAYTGQLFF. The CDR3 DNA follows: TGTGCCAGCAGCTTAGGAGGGGGGGCCTACACCGGGCAGCTGTTTTTT.

With regard to this clonotype: This clone may be a read error of a much larger clone one base away. The rearrangement uses TRBV6-5 and TRBJ2-1; 13 positions agree with TRBD2. In germline, CDR1 is MNHEY, CDR2 SVGAGI. The CDR3 is 14 residues long. Here the CDR3 DNA reads TGTGCCAGCGGCGGACTAGCGGGAGCAGGTGAGCTGTTCTTC. Translating gives CASGGLAGAGELFF.

Note on this clonotype: This may arise from a read error, as a much more abundant clone is one base away. The chain is built from TRBV4-2 and TRBJ1-4, with D perhaps matching TRBD1 (5 bases). The CDR3 loop spans 16 amino acids. Between the trimmed V and J ends, which lost 4 bases and 8 bases, there was a span of 20 bases. CDR1 is LGHNA, CDR2 YNFKEQ, per germline. The CDR3 bases are TGTGCCAGCAGCCGGACCGTTCGGCCCTGGGGCGAAAAACTGTTTTTT. Protein product: CASSRTVRPWGEKLFF.

As concerns this clonotype: Just one base apart from a much larger clone, this may be a read error. The missing conserved phenylalanine or tryptophan at the end of this CDR3 makes a read error likely. The CDR3 region has the DNA TGCAGTGCCCGCACAGGGGGCAGAAACATTCAGTACATC. Amino acid sequence: CSARTGGRNIQYI. The chain uses TRBV20-1 and TRBJ2-4; 9 bases are a match to TRBD1. The V and J ends lost 6 bases and 6 bases, in that order; junction bases with no gene match: 6. The CDR3 extends over 13 amino acids. Germline V gives CDR1 DFQATT, CDR2 SNEGSKA (reference sequence).

On this clonotype itself: Its ends do not fully match the called genes, so a read error is possible. The J gene is TRBJ2-5, the V gene TRBV12-3 or TRBV12-4; TRBD2 matches 11 bases. The CDR3 is made up of 15 amino acids. DNA for the CDR3: TGTGTCAGCAATCCCGGACTAGCGGGTGTGGAGACCCAGTACTTC. As protein: CVSNPGLAGVETQYF.

Of note for this clonotype: Sequence at one end of the junction differs from germline and may be a read error. This sequence joins TRBV11-1 and TRBJ2-2; 7 bases align to TRBD1. There are 13 residues in the CDR3. Germline V gene data show CDR1 as SGHAT and CDR2 as FQDESV (reference sequence). CDR3 protein: CASSFQGDGELLF. CDR3 sequence (DNA): TGTGCCAGTAGCTTTCAGGGGGATGGGGAGCTGCTTTTT.

Of note for this clonotype: A much larger clone differs from this one at a single base, so this may be a read error. The rearrangement uses TRBV6-5 and TRBJ2-2; D is tentatively TRBD1 or TRBD2 (6 bases each). This CDR3 comprises 15 residues. Germline V gene sequence: CDR1 MNHEY, CDR2 SVGAGI. The CDR3 DNA reads TGTGCCAGCGGTTACGGAGGGGGTACGTTCGGGGAGCTGTTTTTT. Its translation is CASGYGGGTFGELFF.

The chain is built from TRBV29-1 and TRBJ1-2, with a tentative D call TRBD1 (6 bases). This CDR3 is 12 amino acids long. Germline values: CDR1 SQVTM, CDR2 ANQGSEA. With 4 bases removed from V and 10 bases from J, the gap between germline ends came to 16 bases. CDR3 sequence (DNA): TGCAGCGTTGGCCGTAGGGGGAATGACTACACCTTC. It yields the protein CSVGRRGNDYTF.

Worth noting for this clonotype: The junction and the germline gene differ at one end; a read error may be behind it. V usage is TRBV5-4 and J usage is TRBJ2-7; TRBD2 agrees at 15 bases. Germline loops: CDR1 SGHNT, CDR2 YYREEE (reference sequence). This CDR3 contains 14 residues. DNA for the CDR3: TGTACCAGCAGCTGGGGACTAGCGGGGGGCGAGCAGTACTTC. Translation: CTSSWGLAGGEQYF.

This clonotype was recorded many times. The chain recombines TRBV6-5 with TRBJ2-3; D possibly corresponds to TRBD2 (6 bases). Germline V gene lookup returns CDR1 MNHEY and CDR2 SVGAGI. V lost 1 base and J lost 5, with 13 bases in between. CDR3 length: 15 residues. The CDR3 DNA follows: TGTGCCAGCAGTTACTACTCGCGGGGTGGAGATACGCAGTATTTT. This translates into CASSYYSRGGDTQYF.